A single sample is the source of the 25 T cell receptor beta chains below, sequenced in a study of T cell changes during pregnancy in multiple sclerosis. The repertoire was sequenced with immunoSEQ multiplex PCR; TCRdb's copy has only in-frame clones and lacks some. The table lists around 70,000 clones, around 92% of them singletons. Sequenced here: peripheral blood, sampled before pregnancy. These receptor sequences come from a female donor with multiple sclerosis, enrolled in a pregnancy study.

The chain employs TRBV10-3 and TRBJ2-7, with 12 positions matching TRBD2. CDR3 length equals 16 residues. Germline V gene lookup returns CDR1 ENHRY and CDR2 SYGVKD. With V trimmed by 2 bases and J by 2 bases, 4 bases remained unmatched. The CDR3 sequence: CAISERTSGAPYEQYF. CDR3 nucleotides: TGTGCCATCAGTGAGCGGACTAGCGGGGCCCCCTACGAGCAGTACTTC.

The CDR3 spells CASSFAQGSSGNTIYF. The DNA of the CDR3 is TGTGCCAGCAGCTTTGCCCAGGGGAGCTCTGGAAACACCATATATTTT. The V gene is TRBV5-6, the J gene TRBJ1-3, with D maybe TRBD1 (6 bases). CDR1 is SGHDT and CDR2 is YYEEEE in the germline V gene. V was trimmed by 2 bases and J by 0 bases, leaving 12 bases between them. The CDR3 consists of 16 residues.

CDR3 nucleotides: TGTGCCAGCAGCCTTGCGGGCAGGAACACTGAAGCTTTCTTT. Translation gives CASSLAGRNTEAFF. V is TRBV5-4 and J is TRBJ1-1; D gene unclear. The germline CDR1 and CDR2 sequences are SGHNT and YYREEE (reference sequence). Trimming took 4 bases from V and 1 from J, leaving 11 bases between them. This CDR3 is built from 14 residues.

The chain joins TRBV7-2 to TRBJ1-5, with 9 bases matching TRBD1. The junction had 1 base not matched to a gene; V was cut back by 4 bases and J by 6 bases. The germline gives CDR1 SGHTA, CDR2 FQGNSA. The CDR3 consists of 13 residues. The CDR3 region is CASSSDRGQPQHF. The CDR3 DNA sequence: TGTGCCAGCAGCTCGGACAGGGGTCAGCCCCAGCATTTT.

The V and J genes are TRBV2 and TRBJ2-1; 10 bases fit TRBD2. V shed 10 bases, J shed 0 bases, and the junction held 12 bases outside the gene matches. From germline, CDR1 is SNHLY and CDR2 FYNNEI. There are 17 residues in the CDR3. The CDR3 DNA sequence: TGTGCCAATATAGGACTAGCGGAGGAAAGCTCCTACAATGAGCAGTTCTTC. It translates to CANIGLAEESSYNEQFF.

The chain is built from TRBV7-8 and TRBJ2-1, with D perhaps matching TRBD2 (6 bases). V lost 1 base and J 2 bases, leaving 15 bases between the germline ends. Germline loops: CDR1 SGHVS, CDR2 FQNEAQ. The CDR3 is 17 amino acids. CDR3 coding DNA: TGTGCCAGCAGCTTAGATGAGACGGGAGTGACCTACAATGAGCAGTTCTTC. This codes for CASSLDETGVTYNEQFF.

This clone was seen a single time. The CDR3 DNA sequence: TGTGCCAGCGTTGTCGGGGGAGAGGGCAATCAGCCCCAGCATTTT. It encodes CASVVGGEGNQPQHF. V is TRBV28 and J is TRBJ1-5; D might be TRBD1 (5 bases). The CDR3 is made up of 15 amino acids. V lost 8 bases and J lost 2, with 16 bases in between. Germline values: CDR1 MDHEN, CDR2 SYDVKM.

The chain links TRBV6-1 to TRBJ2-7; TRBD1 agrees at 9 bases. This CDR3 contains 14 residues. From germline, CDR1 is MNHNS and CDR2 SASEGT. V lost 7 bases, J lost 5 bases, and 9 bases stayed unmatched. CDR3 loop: CASIYGTGSHEQYF. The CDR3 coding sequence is TGTGCCAGCATATACGGGACAGGGTCCCACGAGCAGTACTTC.

The CDR3 DNA reads as TGTGCCAGCAGCTCGAATAACAGGGGGTTTTTAAGTGGCTACACCTTC. This codes for CASSSNNRGFLSGYTF. The chain is built from TRBV7-2 and TRBJ1-2; 8 positions match TRBD1. The germline gives CDR1 SGHTA, CDR2 FQGNSA. CDR3 length: 16 amino acids. The J segment lost 7 bases and the V segment lost 4 bases, leaving 14 bases of the junction unmatched.

CDR3: CARSLLTGGFDEQYF. Written as DNA, the CDR3 is TGTGCCAGAAGCTTACTGACAGGGGGGTTCGACGAGCAGTACTTC. The chain recombines TRBV5-3 with TRBJ2-7; 9 bases are a match to TRBD1. TRBV5-3 is sorted into the ORF group, with uncertain function. CDR3 length: 15 amino acids. After removal of 2 bases from V and 5 bases from J, the junction contained 8 bases not matched to a gene.

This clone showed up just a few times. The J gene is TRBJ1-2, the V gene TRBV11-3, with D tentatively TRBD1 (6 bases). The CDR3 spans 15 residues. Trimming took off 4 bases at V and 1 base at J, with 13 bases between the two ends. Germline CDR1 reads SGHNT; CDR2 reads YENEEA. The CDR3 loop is CASSSGTYNNYGYTF. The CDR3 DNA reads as TGTGCCAGCAGCTCCGGGACATACAATAACTATGGCTACACCTTC.

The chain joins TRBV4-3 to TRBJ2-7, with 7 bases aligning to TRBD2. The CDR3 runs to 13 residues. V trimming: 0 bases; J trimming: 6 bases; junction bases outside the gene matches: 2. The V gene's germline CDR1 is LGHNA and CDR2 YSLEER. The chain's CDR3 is CASSQDWGGEQYF. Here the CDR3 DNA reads TGCGCCAGCAGCCAAGATTGGGGGGGCGAGCAGTACTTC.

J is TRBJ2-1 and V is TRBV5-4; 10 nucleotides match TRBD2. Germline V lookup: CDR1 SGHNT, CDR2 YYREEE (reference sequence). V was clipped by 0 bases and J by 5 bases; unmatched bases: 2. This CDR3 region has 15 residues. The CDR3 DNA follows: TGTGCCAGCAGCTTGGGACTAGCGGGTGACAATGAGCAGTTCTTC. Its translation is CASSLGLAGDNEQFF. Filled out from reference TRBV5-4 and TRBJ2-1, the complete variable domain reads ETGVTQSPTHLIKTRGQQVTLRCSSQSGHNTVSWYQQALGQGPQFIFQYYREEENGRGNFPPRFSGLQFPNYSSELNVNALELDDSALYLCASSLGLAGDNEQFFGPGTRLTVL.

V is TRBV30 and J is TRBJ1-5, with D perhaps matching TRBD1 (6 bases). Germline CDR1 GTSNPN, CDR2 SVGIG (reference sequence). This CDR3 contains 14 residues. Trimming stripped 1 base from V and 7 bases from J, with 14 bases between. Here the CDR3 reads CAWSAGGGQQPQHF. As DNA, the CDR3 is TGTGCCTGGAGTGCCGGGGGGGGGCAACAGCCCCAGCATTTT.

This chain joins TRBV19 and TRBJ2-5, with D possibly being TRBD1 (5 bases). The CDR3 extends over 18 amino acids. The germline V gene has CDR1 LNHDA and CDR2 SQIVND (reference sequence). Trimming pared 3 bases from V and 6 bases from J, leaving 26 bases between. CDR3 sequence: CASSMDQGPVTNRQTQYF. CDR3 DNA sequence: TGTGCCAGTAGTATGGATCAGGGTCCCGTTACTAACCGCCAGACCCAGTACTTC.

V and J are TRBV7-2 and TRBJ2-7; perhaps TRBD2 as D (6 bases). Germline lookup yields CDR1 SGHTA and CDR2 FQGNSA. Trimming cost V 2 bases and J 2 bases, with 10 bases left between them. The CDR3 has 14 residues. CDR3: CASSLSGVPYEQYF. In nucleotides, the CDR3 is TGTGCCAGCAGCTTATCGGGGGTTCCCTACGAGCAGTACTTC.

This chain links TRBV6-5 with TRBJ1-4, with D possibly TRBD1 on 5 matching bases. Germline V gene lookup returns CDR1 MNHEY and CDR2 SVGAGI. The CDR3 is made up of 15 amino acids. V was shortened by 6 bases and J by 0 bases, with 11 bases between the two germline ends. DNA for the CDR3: TGTGCCAGCAGAAGGACACGTTCAACTAATGAAAAACTGTTTTTT. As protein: CASRRTRSTNEKLFF.

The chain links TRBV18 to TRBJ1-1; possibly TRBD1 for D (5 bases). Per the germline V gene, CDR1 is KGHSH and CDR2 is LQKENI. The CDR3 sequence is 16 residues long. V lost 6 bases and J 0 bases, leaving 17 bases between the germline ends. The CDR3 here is CASSVAETVMNTEAFF. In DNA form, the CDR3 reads TGTGCCAGCTCGGTGGCCGAGACAGTCATGAACACTGAAGCTTTCTTT. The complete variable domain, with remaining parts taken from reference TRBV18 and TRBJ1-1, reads NAGVMQNPRHLVRRRGQEARLRCSPMKGHSHVYWYRQLPEEGLKFMVYLQKENIIDESGMPKERFSAEFPKEGPSILRIQQVVRGDSAAYFCASSVAETVMNTEAFFGQGTRLTVV.

The CDR3 nucleotides read TGTGCCAGCAGCTTAGGGGGAGGATACAATGAGCAGTTCTTC. It translates to CASSLGGGYNEQFF. V gene TRBV7-3 combines with J gene TRBJ2-1, with a possible D match to TRBD2 (6 bases). Trimming stripped 2 bases from V and 4 bases from J, with 9 bases between. CDR1 SGHTA and CDR2 FQGTGA come from the germline V gene. The CDR3 runs 14 residues.

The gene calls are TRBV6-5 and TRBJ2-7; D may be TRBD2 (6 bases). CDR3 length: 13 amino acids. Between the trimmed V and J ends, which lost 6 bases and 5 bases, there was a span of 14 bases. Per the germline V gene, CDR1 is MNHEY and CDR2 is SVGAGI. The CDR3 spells CASSLRESDEQYF. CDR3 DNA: TGTGCCAGCAGCCTACGGGAGAGCGACGAGCAGTACTTC.

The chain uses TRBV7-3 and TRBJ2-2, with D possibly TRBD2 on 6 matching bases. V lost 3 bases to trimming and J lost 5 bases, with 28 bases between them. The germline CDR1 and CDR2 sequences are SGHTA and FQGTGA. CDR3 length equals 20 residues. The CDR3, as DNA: TGTGCCAGCAGCTTTAAATCCGGGACTCCCACGGCGGGGTCGACCGGGGAGCTGTTTTTT. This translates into CASSFKSGTPTAGSTGELFF. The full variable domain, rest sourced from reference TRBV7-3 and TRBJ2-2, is GAGVSQTPSNKVTEKGKYVELRCDPISGHTALYWYRQSLGQGPEFLIYFQGTGAADDSGLPNDRFFAVRPEGSVSTLKIQRTERGDSAVYLCASSFKSGTPTAGSTGELFFGEGSRLTVL.

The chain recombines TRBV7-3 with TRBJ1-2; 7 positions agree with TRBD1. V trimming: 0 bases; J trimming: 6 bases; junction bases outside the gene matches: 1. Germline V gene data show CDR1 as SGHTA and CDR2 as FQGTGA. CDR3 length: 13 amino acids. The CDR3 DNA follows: TGTGCCAGCAGCTTAACAGGGGGCGATGGCTACACCTTC. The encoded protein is CASSLTGGDGYTF.

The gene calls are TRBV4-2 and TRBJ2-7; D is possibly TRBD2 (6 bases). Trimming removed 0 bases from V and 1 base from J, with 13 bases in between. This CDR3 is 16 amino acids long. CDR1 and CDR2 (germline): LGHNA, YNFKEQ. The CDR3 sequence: CASSQEASSASYEQYF. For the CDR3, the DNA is TGTGCCAGCAGCCAAGAGGCCTCTAGCGCATCCTACGAGCAGTACTTC.

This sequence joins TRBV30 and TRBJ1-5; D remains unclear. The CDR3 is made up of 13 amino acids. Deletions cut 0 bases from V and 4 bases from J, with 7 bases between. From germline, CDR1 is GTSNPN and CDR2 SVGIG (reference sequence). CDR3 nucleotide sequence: TGTGCCTGGAGTGTCACTGAAAATCAGCCCCAGCATTTT. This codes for CAWSVTENQPQHF.

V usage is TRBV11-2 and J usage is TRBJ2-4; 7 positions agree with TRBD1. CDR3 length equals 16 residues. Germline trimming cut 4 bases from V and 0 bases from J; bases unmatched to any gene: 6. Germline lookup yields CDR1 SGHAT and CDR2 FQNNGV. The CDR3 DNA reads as TGTGCCAGCAGCTCGCCGGACAGGCTAGCCAAAAACATTCAGTACTTC. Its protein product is CASSSPDRLAKNIQYF.